Listed below are T cell receptor beta chains from one sample, sequenced in a study of blood T cell repertoires in COVID-19. Measured with immunoSEQ multiplex PCR; TCRdb has only the in-frame clones, and not every one. The table records more than 150,000 clones, less than 95% of them present only once. The specimen sequenced was peripheral blood. The receptors come from a man under 40 with COVID-19, enrolled during active disease. CDR3s include the opening cysteine and the closing phenylalanine or tryptophan.

j_call: TRBJ2-3; v_call: TRBV5-1; cdr3_aa: CASSLSTGTGGTDTQYF
j_call: TRBJ2-1; v_call: TRBV5-1; cdr3_aa: CASSYPGVAGSDEQFF
j_call: TRBJ1-6; v_call: TRBV6-5; cdr3_aa: CASGSGQGNSPLHF
j_call: TRBJ1-1; v_call: TRBV7-3; cdr3_aa: CASSLQGSTEAFF
j_call: TRBJ1-6; v_call: TRBV5-4; cdr3_aa: CASSLNQGNSPLHF
j_call: TRBJ1-6; v_call: TRBV6-2/TRBV6-3; cdr3_aa: CASSTRQGAGPYNSPLHF
j_call: TRBJ2-6; v_call: TRBV11-2; cdr3_aa: CASSLAGALGANVLTF
j_call: TRBJ2-3; v_call: TRBV10-3; cdr3_aa: CAISESGSGGLTDTQYF
j_call: TRBJ2-2; v_call: TRBV6-1; cdr3_aa: CASSEEWDLLAGGTGELFF
j_call: TRBJ2-5; v_call: TRBV19; cdr3_aa: CASSRGLGGETQYF
j_call: TRBJ1-2; v_call: TRBV5-1; cdr3_aa: CASSFGDSYGYTF
j_call: TRBJ1-5; v_call: TRBV12-3/TRBV12-4; cdr3_aa: CASSSRGQGPQHF
j_call: TRBJ2-1; v_call: TRBV30; cdr3_aa: CAWSVRGGLSHNEQFF
j_call: TRBJ2-4; v_call: TRBV6-5; cdr3_aa: CASTTGVAAKNIQYF
j_call: TRBJ2-5; v_call: TRBV9; cdr3_aa: CASSGRGSGAQETQYF
j_call: TRBJ2-7; v_call: TRBV2; cdr3_aa: CASRTGTGDYEQYF
j_call: TRBJ2-3; v_call: TRBV6-6; cdr3_aa: CASSRRSDTQYF
j_call: TRBJ1-1; v_call: TRBV4-2; cdr3_aa: CASSQGRVGTEAFF
j_call: TRBJ1-1; v_call: TRBV6-1; cdr3_aa: CASSVDRGRGIAEAFF
j_call: TRBJ2-5; v_call: TRBV3-1/TRBV3-2; cdr3_aa: CASSQDLAGGRETQYF
j_call: TRBJ1-2; v_call: TRBV7-2; cdr3_aa: CASSPGTDYGYTF
j_call: TRBJ1-3; v_call: TRBV18; cdr3_aa: CASSPQTGPDSGNTIYF
j_call: TRBJ2-1; v_call: TRBV11-2; cdr3_aa: CASSLQGTRNEQFF
j_call: TRBJ1-2; v_call: TRBV6-5; cdr3_aa: CASSQSGGTLAGYTF
j_call: TRBJ2-5; v_call: TRBV3-1/TRBV3-2; cdr3_aa: CASSQDYQFPQETQYF
j_call: TRBJ1-6; v_call: TRBV19; cdr3_aa: CASSTTRLGVNSPLHF
j_call: TRBJ2-7; v_call: TRBV6-5; cdr3_aa: CASTPDRDEQYF
j_call: TRBJ1-5; v_call: TRBV7-7; cdr3_aa: CASSIGQDQINQPQHF
j_call: TRBJ1-5; v_call: TRBV6-5; cdr3_aa: CASTQGLQPQHF
j_call: TRBJ1-2; v_call: TRBV29-1; cdr3_aa: CSVAKRTGGAYTF
j_call: TRBJ2-3; v_call: TRBV5-4; cdr3_aa: CASSPYKDRRSTDTQYF
j_call: TRBJ1-1; v_call: TRBV29-1; cdr3_aa: CSVYRDWNTEAFF
j_call: TRBJ2-5; v_call: TRBV5-1; cdr3_aa: CASSLPGPQGAQYF
j_call: TRBJ1-2; v_call: TRBV12-3/TRBV12-4; cdr3_aa: CASSLLSYGYTF
j_call: TRBJ1-5; v_call: TRBV6-5; cdr3_aa: CASSPGTTKQPQHF
j_call: TRBJ2-7; v_call: TRBV4-2; cdr3_aa: CASSQEGQALEQYF
j_call: TRBJ2-3; v_call: TRBV24-1; cdr3_aa: CATGTSITDTQYF
j_call: TRBJ2-7; v_call: TRBV27; cdr3_aa: CASSLLGRDYEQYF
j_call: TRBJ1-1; v_call: TRBV18; cdr3_aa: CASSPQGDNTEAFF
j_call: TRBJ1-1; v_call: TRBV19; cdr3_aa: CASREQGINTEAFF
j_call: TRBJ1-4; v_call: TRBV7-9; cdr3_aa: CASSLRALGQPEEKLFF
j_call: TRBJ1-6; v_call: TRBV2; cdr3_aa: CASRGAAPLHF
j_call: TRBJ2-2; v_call: TRBV3-1/TRBV3-2; cdr3_aa: CASSQEGVRGASNTGELFF
j_call: TRBJ1-6; v_call: TRBV6-5; cdr3_aa: CASSYGGRGYSPLHF
j_call: TRBJ2-5; v_call: TRBV12-5; cdr3_aa: CASGLGGTSGLQETQYF
j_call: TRBJ1-5; v_call: TRBV30; cdr3_aa: CAWTQQGVDNQPQHF
j_call: TRBJ1-3; v_call: TRBV7-9; cdr3_aa: CASSLPTRWNTIYF
j_call: TRBJ1-6; v_call: TRBV11-2; cdr3_aa: CASSLEVQGLSYNSPLHF
j_call: TRBJ1-2; v_call: TRBV6-5; cdr3_aa: CASRHTTGDSYGYTF
j_call: TRBJ1-4; v_call: TRBV10-3; cdr3_aa: CASGGDEKLFF
j_call: TRBJ2-1; v_call: TRBV7-3; cdr3_aa: CASSLLAGGVNEQFF
j_call: TRBJ2-7; v_call: TRBV27; cdr3_aa: CASSLSSGQGYEQYF
j_call: TRBJ1-2; v_call: TRBV24-1; cdr3_aa: CATSDRRGEGYTF
j_call: TRBJ1-1; v_call: TRBV10-3; cdr3_aa: CAIRERTGSRNTEAFF
j_call: TRBJ1-2; v_call: TRBV5-5; cdr3_aa: CASSLRQGGYTF
j_call: TRBJ2-2; v_call: TRBV18; cdr3_aa: CASSPRFLAGGPNTGELFF